The rows below give T cell receptor beta chains drawn from one sample of a study of preoperative IRX-2 immunotherapy in early breast cancer. TCRdb's table, derived via immunoSEQ multiplex PCR, lists solely in-frame clones and lacks some. The sample includes almost 35,000 clones, about 95% of them seen just once. The sample was acquired from a patient treated with IRX-2 immunotherapy. The source of these receptors is a human donor with breast cancer. Both conserved end residues are part of each CDR3. D genes are given only for firm matches. Expanded clones are given a class, and other clones once, few, many or no size at all.

v_gene	d_gene	j_gene	abundance	len	CDR3aa	CDR3nt
TRBV2	.	TRBJ2-1	.	11	CASSPYNEQFF	TGTGCCAGCAGTCCCTACAATGAGCAGTTCTTC
TRBV7-2	.	TRBJ2-3	.	22	CASSLAVLAFPRGTRRTDTQYF	TGTGCCAGCAGCTTAGCGGTTCTAGCATTCCCCCGGGGAACGAGGCGCACAGATACGCAGTATTTT
TRBV14	.	TRBJ2-7	.	17	CASSRPGVPHYTYEQYF	TGTGCCAGCAGCCGTCCTGGGGTCCCCCATTACACCTACGAGCAGTACTTC
TRBV5-4	TRBD2	TRBJ2-3	.	16	CASSQDPGLTTDTQYF	TGTGCCAGCAGCCAGGACCCGGGACTAACAACAGATACGCAGTATTTT
TRBV5-1	.	TRBJ1-5	once	14	CASSAGTENQPQHF	TGCGCCAGCAGCGCCGGGACCGAGAATCAGCCCCAGCATTTT
TRBV6-6	.	TRBJ2-5	.	15	CASLPRRAIQETQYF	TGTGCCAGCCTACCGAGGAGAGCTATCCAAGAGACCCAGTACTTC
TRBV9	TRBD1	TRBJ1-2	.	15	CASSGGQGVYYGYTF	TGTGCCAGCAGCGGGGGACAGGGGGTTTACTATGGCTACACCTTC
TRBV27	TRBD2	TRBJ2-7	.	15	CASSATGTSSYEQYF	TGTGCCAGCAGTGCAACCGGGACTAGCTCCTACGAGCAGTACTTC
TRBV5-1	TRBD2	TRBJ2-1	.	16	CASRPFSGRLYNEQFF	TGCGCCAGCAGACCGTTCAGCGGGAGGCTCTACAATGAGCAGTTCTTC
TRBV10-3	.	TRBJ2-3	.	13	CAISEGQTDTQYF	TGTGCCATCAGTGAAGGCCAGACAGATACGCAGTATTTT
TRBV7-2	.	TRBJ1-2	.	14	CASSLGQGQYGYTF	TGTGCCAGCAGCTTAGGGCAGGGCCAATATGGCTACACCTTC